This T cell receptor (beta chain) was profiled in a study of blood T cells in healthy people across ages. Findings of the study overall: Unsorted PBMC material precluded a definitive naive versus antigen-experienced comparison. Fewer expanded clones and more diversity marked long-lived versus aged donors.

Regarding this clonotype: The antigen is unknown.

The CDR3 runs 14 residues. Deletions cut 1 base from V and 4 bases from J, with 11 bases between. A second PCR, run for roughly 7 to 11 cycles, used a sample-barcoded 5' primer plus a J-beta primer mix. In TCRdb, the 5' RACE reads were re-called with MiXCR into one record per CDR3 protein. Of about a million distinct CDR3 sequences in the sample, roughly 51% were seen once. The sample, about 9.2 milliliters of peripheral blood, was drawn from each donor. Each sample provided at least 5 micrograms of extracted total RNA. The sequenced material came from blood. This TCR came from a woman aged 55-70 years in good health. The V and J genes are TRBV12-3 or TRBV12-4 and TRBJ2-7, with D possibly called TRBD1 or TRBD2 (5 bases each). The CDR3 DNA reads as TGTGCCAGCAGTTTAGAACAGGAGGCATACGAGCAGTACTTC. Its translation is CASSLEQEAYEQYF.